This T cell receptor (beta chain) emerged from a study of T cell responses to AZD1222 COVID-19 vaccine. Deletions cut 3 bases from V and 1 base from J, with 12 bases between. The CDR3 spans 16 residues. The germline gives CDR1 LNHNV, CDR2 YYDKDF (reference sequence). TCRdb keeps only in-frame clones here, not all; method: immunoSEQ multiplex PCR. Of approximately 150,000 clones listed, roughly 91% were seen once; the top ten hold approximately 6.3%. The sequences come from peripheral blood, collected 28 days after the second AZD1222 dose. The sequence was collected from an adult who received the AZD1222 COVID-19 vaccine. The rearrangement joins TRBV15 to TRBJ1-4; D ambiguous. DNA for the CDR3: TGTGCCACCAGCAGGGATATTATAAGAACTAATGAAAAACTGTTTTTT. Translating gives CATSRDIIRTNEKLFF.